Below are 32 T cell receptor beta chains sequenced from a single sample in a study of blood T cell repertoires in COVID-19. Only in-frame clones appear in the TCRdb table, and some are missing; sequencing was by immunoSEQ multiplex PCR. The sample contains 250,000 or so clones, about 88% of which appear only once. Sequencing used peripheral blood. The receptors come from a woman in her seventies with active or convalescent COVID-19.

This clone was seen a single time. This chain links TRBV2 with TRBJ2-3, with 8 bases identical to TRBD2. Germline lookup yields CDR1 SNHLY and CDR2 FYNNEI. The length of the CDR3 is 14 residues. With V trimmed by 9 bases and J by 3 bases, 8 bases remained unmatched. The CDR3 region has the DNA TGTGCCAGTCAATGGGCGGGGGGAACAGATACGCAGTATTTT. It is translated as CASQWAGGTDTQYF.

The chain links TRBV6-6 to TRBJ1-5, with D maybe TRBD1 (6 bases). CDR1 and CDR2 from the germline V gene are MNHNY and SVGAGI (reference sequence). The CDR3 spans 13 residues. V shed 5 bases and J shed 5 bases, with 10 bases lying between them. The CDR3 DNA sequence: TGTGCCAGCAGTGGGACATTTTATCAGCCCCAGCATTTT. The encoded protein is CASSGTFYQPQHF.

Only one count was recorded for this clone. The chain uses TRBV19 and TRBJ1-1, with TRBD1 as a possible D gene (5 bases). CDR3 size: 14 residues. From germline, CDR1 is LNHDA and CDR2 SQIVND (reference sequence). Trimming pared 3 bases from V and 2 bases from J, leaving 10 bases between. The CDR3, as DNA: TGTGCCAGTAGTATCCGGAGGGGAAACACTGAAGCTTTCTTT. Amino acids: CASSIRRGNTEAFF.

This chain's CDR3 is CASSLDGVSEKLFF. The CDR3 DNA sequence: TGTGCCAGCAGTTTGGACGGGGTATCTGAAAAACTGTTTTTT. The gene calls are TRBV7-8 and TRBJ1-4; D is unresolved. This CDR3 has 14 amino acids. The V gene's germline CDR1 is SGHVS and CDR2 FQNEAQ. V shed 6 bases and J shed 7 bases, with 15 bases lying between them.

The chain recombines TRBV19 with TRBJ2-2; D is unclear. Germline V CDR1 and CDR2: LNHDA, SQIVND (reference sequence). Trimming took off 4 bases at V and 6 bases at J, with 15 bases between the two ends. This CDR3 region has 15 residues. The CDR3 DNA is TGTGCCAGTAGTAATGGCAGGCTGTCAGCCGGGGAGCTGTTTTTT. Protein sequence: CASSNGRLSAGELFF.

The chain couples TRBV19 to TRBJ1-1; 9 nucleotides agree with TRBD1. The V segment lost 4 bases and the J segment 5 bases; nucleotides outside the gene matches: 8. The germline V gene has CDR1 LNHDA and CDR2 SQIVND (reference sequence). This CDR3 contains 15 residues. The CDR3 loop reads CASSTTGTGRTEAFF. The CDR3 DNA sequence: TGTGCCAGTAGTACAACCGGGACAGGGCGGACTGAAGCTTTCTTT.

The chain carries TRBV20-1 and TRBJ1-5; no clear D. This CDR3 is built from 14 residues. Germline CDR1 DFQATT, CDR2 SNEGSKA (reference sequence). The V and J ends lost 3 bases and 3 bases respectively, with 12 bases between them. The CDR3 here is CSASAGIVNQPQHF. In DNA form, the CDR3 reads TGCAGTGCTAGTGCCGGGATCGTCAATCAGCCCCAGCATTTT.

The chain is built from TRBV4-1 and TRBJ2-1, with D uncertain. Germline assignment: CDR1 MGHRA and CDR2 YSYEKL. V shed 3 bases and J shed 3 bases, with 3 bases lying between them. This CDR3 is 12 amino acids long. This CDR3 is CASSHSYNEQFF. CDR3 bases: TGCGCCAGCAGCCACAGCTACAATGAGCAGTTCTTC.

J is TRBJ2-1 and V is TRBV6-1, with D possibly matching TRBD1 (6 bases). Germline V gene sequence: CDR1 MNHNS, CDR2 SASEGT. The CDR3 spans 13 residues. V gave up 3 bases and J gave up 13 bases, with 16 bases separating them. As DNA, the CDR3 is TGTGCCAGCAGTGATCACCCGGGACAATTACAGTTCTTC. Its translation: CASSDHPGQLQFF.

The chain is built from TRBV19 and TRBJ1-5; no firm D call. V was cut by 5 bases and J by 0 bases, with 17 bases left in between. The CDR3 is 17 residues long. Looked up from germline, CDR1 is LNHDA and CDR2 is SQIVND (reference sequence). CDR3 loop: CASSSRDGLDSNQPQHF. CDR3 DNA sequence: TGTGCCAGTAGTTCGAGAGACGGGTTAGATAGCAATCAGCCCCAGCATTTT.

The V and J genes are TRBV10-1 and TRBJ2-7; 8 bases agree with TRBD1. CDR3 length equals 16 residues. With 1 base clipped from V and 2 bases from J, the junction kept 7 bases outside the gene matches. Germline V gives CDR1 WNHNN, CDR2 SYGVQD (reference sequence). The CDR3 nucleotides are TGCGCCAGCAGTGAGTTTCGGACAGGGAGAACCTACGAGCAGTACTTC. As protein: CASSEFRTGRTYEQYF.

This clone was detected only once. J is TRBJ1-1 and V is TRBV10-3; D might be TRBD1 (6 bases). The CDR3 runs 15 residues. V dropped 6 bases and J dropped 1 base, with 15 bases sitting between them. CDR1 is ENHRY and CDR2 is SYGVKD in the germline V gene. In nucleotides, the CDR3 is TGTGCCATCAGGGGGTTGGGGGCGGGGAACACTGAAGCTTTCTTT. Its translation: CAIRGLGAGNTEAFF.

This clone was observed a single time. This sequence joins TRBV5-5 and TRBJ2-2, with TRBD2 matching 7 bases. The CDR3 consists of 16 residues. J was trimmed by 6 bases and V by 3 bases; bases with no gene match: 11. Germline V gene data show CDR1 as SGHKS and CDR2 as YYEKEE (reference sequence). CDR3 sequence: CASSSSILRGAGELFF. CDR3 nucleotides: TGTGCCAGCAGCTCTTCAATTCTTCGGGGGGCCGGGGAGCTGTTTTTT.

The rearrangement links TRBV5-1 to TRBJ2-3, with 8 bases that match TRBD2. This CDR3 has 14 amino acids. Germline CDR1 and CDR2: SGHRS and YFSETQ. V lost 4 bases, J lost 3 bases, and 4 bases stayed unmatched. This chain's CDR3 is CASSREGRTDTQYF. CDR3 nucleotides: TGCGCCAGCAGCCGGGAGGGGAGGACAGATACGCAGTATTTT.

V usage is TRBV7-9 and J usage is TRBJ2-1; tentatively, D is TRBD2 (6 bases). Germline CDR1 and CDR2: SEHNR and FQNEAQ (reference sequence). The CDR3 loop spans 15 amino acids. Deletions cut 4 bases from V and 0 bases from J, with 10 bases between. The CDR3, as DNA: TGTGCCAGCAGCTCAAGGGACTTCTCCTACAATGAGCAGTTCTTC. As protein: CASSSRDFSYNEQFF.

The genes are TRBV29-1 and TRBJ1-5, with D possibly being TRBD1 (5 bases). Per the germline V gene, CDR1 is SQVTM and CDR2 is ANQGSEA. V was shortened by 5 bases and J by 0 bases, with 8 bases between the two germline ends. This CDR3 is 13 amino acids long. CDR3 residues: CSVTQGSNQPQHF. In DNA form, the CDR3 reads TGCAGCGTTACCCAGGGTAGCAATCAGCCCCAGCATTTT. Full variable domain (missing parts from reference TRBV29-1 and TRBJ1-5): SAVISQKPSRDICQRGTSLTIQCQVDSQVTMMFWYRQQPGQSLTLIATANQGSEATYESGFVIDKFPISRPNLTFSTLTVSNMSPEDSSIYLCSVTQGSNQPQHFGDGTRLSIL.

V usage is TRBV5-1 and J usage is TRBJ2-7, with 10 bases lining up with TRBD1. This CDR3 has 15 amino acids. CDR1 and CDR2 from the germline V gene are SGHRS and YFSETQ. Losses at the gene ends were 4 bases for V and 6 bases for J; bases not matched to a gene: 10. The CDR3 nucleotides read TGCGCCAGCAGCGCGAACCCCGGGACAGGGGTCGAGCAGTACTTC. This codes for CASSANPGTGVEQYF.

This chain connects TRBV18 to TRBJ2-2; 11 nucleotides agree with TRBD2. Germline values: CDR1 KGHSH, CDR2 LQKENI. CDR3 length: 18 amino acids. The V and J ends lost 3 bases and 0 bases, in that order; junction bases with no gene match: 6. The CDR3 loop is CASSPSSGGTTNTGELFF. CDR3 DNA: TGTGCCAGCTCACCCTCTAGCGGGGGGACCACGAACACCGGGGAGCTGTTTTTT.

The chain couples TRBV11-2 to TRBJ1-1; no firm D call. The CDR3 has 14 amino acids. CDR1 and CDR2 from the germline V gene are SGHAT and FQNNGV. Trimming removed 3 bases at V and 1 base at J, with 9 bases between. In DNA form, the CDR3 reads TGTGCCAGCAGCTTGACATTGAAGAACACTGAAGCTTTCTTT. Residues: CASSLTLKNTEAFF.

This clone appeared a few times. The chain employs TRBV9 and TRBJ2-6; possible D gene TRBD2, 5 bases. Trimming took 3 bases from V and 0 from J, leaving 7 bases between them. The CDR3 spans 15 residues. The germline CDR1 and CDR2 sequences are SGDLS and YYNGEE. The CDR3 DNA is TGTGCCAGCAGCGGGGGAGTCTCTGGGGCCAACGTCCTGACTTTC. Residues: CASSGGVSGANVLTF.

This chain links TRBV21-1 with TRBJ2-7; TRBD2, the D gene given by the table, was not confirmed from the DNA. TRBV21-1 is reported as a pseudogene. This CDR3 spans 22 amino acids. CDR3 sequence: CASSKVAQRGGLFSVFAYEQYF. The CDR3 DNA reads TGTGCCAGCAGCAAAGTAGCCCAGCGGGGGGGCTTGTTTTCTGTTTTCGCCTACGAGCAGTACTTC.

This rearrangement joins TRBV10-1 to TRBJ2-5; D may be TRBD1 (6 bases). Germline V gene lookup returns CDR1 WNHNN and CDR2 SYGVQD (reference sequence). Trimming stripped 3 bases from V and 1 base from J, with 12 bases between. The CDR3 is 15 amino acids. The CDR3 here is CASSDAQGPQETQYF. The CDR3 DNA is TGCGCCAGCAGTGACGCACAGGGACCCCAAGAGACCCAGTACTTC.

This chain connects TRBV27 to TRBJ2-3; maybe TRBD2 (7 bases). Germline V gene data show CDR1 as MNHEY and CDR2 as SMNVEV (reference sequence). The CDR3 spans 14 residues. With 6 bases removed from V and 0 bases from J, the gap between germline ends came to 10 bases. The CDR3 DNA reads TGTGCCAGCAGAGGGGGGGGGAGCACAGATACGCAGTATTTT. Amino acid sequence: CASRGGGSTDTQYF.

The V gene is TRBV19, the J gene TRBJ1-3; 7 positions agree with TRBD1. Trimming cost V 7 bases and J 2 bases; bases outside gene matches: 5. Germline CDR1 is LNHDA and CDR2 is SQIVND (reference sequence). CDR3 length equals 14 residues. The CDR3 is CASNHRGAGNTIYF. CDR3 DNA: TGTGCCAGTAACCACAGGGGAGCTGGAAACACCATATATTTT. The variable domain in full, completed from reference TRBV19 and TRBJ1-3, reads DGGITQSPKYLFRKEGQNVTLSCEQNLNHDAMYWYRQDPGQGLRLIYYSQIVNDFQKGDIAEGYSVSREKKESFPLTVTSAQKNPTAFYLCASNHRGAGNTIYFGEGSWLTVV.

The rearrangement joins TRBV7-3 to TRBJ2-7, with 7 bases fitting TRBD1. The V and J ends lost 2 bases and 3 bases, in that order; junction bases with no gene match: 4. CDR3 size: 14 residues. Germline assignment: CDR1 SGHTA and CDR2 FQGTGA. The CDR3 DNA is TGTGCCAGCAGCTTAGGGACAGCCAACTACGAGCAGTACTTC. Translated, it gives CASSLGTANYEQYF.

The J gene is TRBJ1-2, the V gene TRBV27; D possibly corresponds to TRBD1 (6 bases). Germline V gene lookup returns CDR1 MNHEY and CDR2 SMNVEV (reference sequence). This CDR3 has 15 residues. The V end lost 5 bases, the J end lost 8 bases, and 21 bases lay between the germline ends. The CDR3 DNA reads TGTGCCAGCAGTCTCCGGGACACCGGAACGAGGGGCTACACCTTC. Translating gives CASSLRDTGTRGYTF.

V is TRBV5-1 and J is TRBJ1-2; D ambiguous. The CDR3 sequence is 15 residues long. Trimming left V 0 bases short and J 4 bases short, with 13 bases between. Per the germline V gene, CDR1 is SGHRS and CDR2 is YFSETQ. CDR3 loop: CASSLAARFSYGYTF. The CDR3 nucleotides read TGCGCCAGCAGCTTGGCGGCCAGGTTTTCCTATGGCTACACCTTC. Combining the CDR3 with reference TRBV5-1 and TRBJ1-2 gives the whole variable domain KAGVTQTPRYLIKTRGQQVTLSCSPISGHRSVSWYQQTPGQGLQFLFEYFSETQRNKGNFPGRFSGRQFSNSRSEMNVSTLELGDSALYLCASSLAARFSYGYTFGSGTRLTVV.

The chain recombines TRBV11-2 with TRBJ1-1; 10 nucleotides agree with TRBD1. The CDR3 has 15 residues. Looked up from germline, CDR1 is SGHAT and CDR2 is FQNNGV. J gave up 6 bases and V 2 bases, and 6 bases lay outside the gene matches. The CDR3 is CASSLLDRGRSEAFF. CDR3 bases: TGTGCCAGCAGCTTACTGGACAGGGGGAGGTCTGAAGCTTTCTTT.

This chain connects TRBV4-3 to TRBJ1-5; D is uncertain. This CDR3 is 14 amino acids long. The V end was cut by 0 bases, the J end by 6 bases, with 9 bases between. In germline, CDR1 is LGHNA, CDR2 YSLEER. This CDR3 is CASSQDVGTQPQHF. DNA for the CDR3: TGCGCCAGCAGCCAAGACGTGGGCACTCAGCCCCAGCATTTT.

The chain links TRBV10-2 to TRBJ1-5; possibly TRBD1 for D (5 bases). Germline V gene data show CDR1 as WSHSY and CDR2 as SAAADI. This CDR3 comprises 14 residues. V lost 0 bases, J lost 11 bases, and 14 bases lay in between. The CDR3 protein is CASSESRALGAQHF. Here the CDR3 DNA reads TGCGCCAGCAGTGAGTCTAGGGCCCTAGGGGCCCAGCATTTT.

The genes are TRBV4-3 and TRBJ1-2; 7 bases agree with TRBD1. Per the germline V gene, CDR1 is LGHNA and CDR2 is YSLEER. This CDR3 contains 14 residues. The junction had 4 bases not matched to a gene; V was cut back by 2 bases and J by 4 bases. CDR3 nucleotide sequence: TGCGCCAGCAGCCAACAGACAGGGAGCTATGGCTACACCTTC. It encodes CASSQQTGSYGYTF.

The rearrangement links TRBV3-1 (or the pseudogene TRBV3-2) to TRBJ2-5; maybe TRBD2 (6 bases). V gave up 7 bases and J gave up 2 bases, with 14 bases separating them. The CDR3 sequence is 14 residues long. Germline V gives CDR1 LGHDT, CDR2 YNNKEL (reference sequence). DNA of the CDR3: TGTGCCAGCACCGGGGGACTCCTACAAGAGACCCAGTACTTC. This sequence encodes CASTGGLLQETQYF.